Presented here are 3 T cell receptor beta chains from one specimen sequenced in a study of blood T cell repertoires in COVID-19. Here immunoSEQ multiplex PCR was the method, and the copy in TCRdb shows in-frame clones only, minus some. The data hold 470,000 or so clones, with 75% to 90% observed a single time. Sequencing used peripheral blood. The receptors shown here come from a human donor in a cohort sampled during active COVID-19.

The genes are TRBV6-6 and TRBJ2-7; D perhaps matches TRBD2 (5 bases). CDR1 and CDR2 from the germline V gene are MNHNY and SVGAGI (reference sequence). V shed 2 bases and J shed 5 bases, with 7 bases lying between them. The CDR3 length is 12 residues. The CDR3 reads CASSYRGDEQYF. CDR3 sequence (DNA): TGTGCCAGCAGTTACCGGGGAGACGAGCAGTACTTC.

The V and J genes are TRBV10-1 and TRBJ2-2, with TRBD1 identical over 9 bases. CDR1 is WNHNN and CDR2 is SYGVQD in the germline V gene (reference sequence). With V trimmed by 10 bases and J by 1 base, 4 bases remained unmatched. There are 14 residues in the CDR3. CDR3 in amino acids: CATPTGGNTGELFF. The CDR3 DNA reads TGCGCCACCCCGACAGGGGGGAACACCGGGGAGCTGTTTTTT.

The chain uses TRBV5-3 and TRBJ2-1; D unresolved. TRBV5-3 is treated as an ORF (open reading frame) with a function not yet certain. The V end was cut by 2 bases, the J end by 3 bases, with 12 bases between. The CDR3 is 15 residues long. CDR3 sequence: CARSFSFTVYNEQFF. For the CDR3, the DNA is TGTGCCAGAAGCTTTTCGTTTACAGTCTACAATGAGCAGTTCTTC.